Here is one T cell receptor beta chain with its context. One end of the junction is discordant with germline, which a read error may explain. The data belong to a study of cytomegalovirus exposure and HLA in healthy donors. This CDR3 region has 10 residues. Germline V gene sequence: CDR1 SEHNR, CDR2 FQNEAQ (reference sequence). Primers for the PCR totalled 60 Vbeta and 13 Jbeta. Measured with immunoSEQ multiplex PCR; TCRdb has only the in-frame clones, and not every one. The sample includes 95,000 to 150,000 clones, over 60% of them seen just once. The rearrangement uses TRBV7-9 and TRBJ1-1; D remains unclear. The clonotype was recovered from a man aged 18 to 30 in good health and CMV-seronegative. Sequenced sample: PBMCs. The CDR3 DNA reads as TGTTCCAGCGGAGCCGCGTTCGCTTTCTTT. Translating it yields CSSGAAFAFF.